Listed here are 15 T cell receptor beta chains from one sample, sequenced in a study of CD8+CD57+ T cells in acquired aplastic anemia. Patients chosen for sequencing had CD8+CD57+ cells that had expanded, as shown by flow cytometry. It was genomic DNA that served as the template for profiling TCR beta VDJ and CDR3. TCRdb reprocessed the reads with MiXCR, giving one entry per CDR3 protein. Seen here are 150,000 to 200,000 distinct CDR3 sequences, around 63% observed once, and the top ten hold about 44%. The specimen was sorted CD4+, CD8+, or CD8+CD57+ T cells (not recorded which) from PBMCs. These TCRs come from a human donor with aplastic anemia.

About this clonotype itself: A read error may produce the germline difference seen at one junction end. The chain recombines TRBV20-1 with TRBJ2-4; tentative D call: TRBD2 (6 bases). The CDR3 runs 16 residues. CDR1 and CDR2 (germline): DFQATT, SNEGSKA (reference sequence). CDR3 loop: CSAREGGRLAKNIRYF. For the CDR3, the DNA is TGCAGTGCTAGAGAGGGGGGTAGATTAGCCAAAAACATTCGGTACTTC.

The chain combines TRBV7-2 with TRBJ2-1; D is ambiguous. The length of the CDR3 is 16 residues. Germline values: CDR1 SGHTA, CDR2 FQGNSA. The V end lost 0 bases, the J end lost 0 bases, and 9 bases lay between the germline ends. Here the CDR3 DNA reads TGTGCCAGCAGCTTAGCGTCGGAAAGCTCCTACAATGAGCAGTTCTTC. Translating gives CASSLASESSYNEQFF. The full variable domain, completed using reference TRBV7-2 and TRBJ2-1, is GAGVSQSPSNKVTEKGKDVELRCDPISGHTALYWYRQSLGQGLEFLIYFQGNSAPDKSGLPSDRFSAERTGGSVSTLTIQRTQQEDSAVYLCASSLASESSYNEQFFGPGTRLTVL.

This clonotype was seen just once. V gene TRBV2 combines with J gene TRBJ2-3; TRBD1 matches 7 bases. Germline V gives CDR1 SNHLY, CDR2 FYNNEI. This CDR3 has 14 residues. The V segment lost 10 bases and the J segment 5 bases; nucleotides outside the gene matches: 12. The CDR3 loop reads CATRQGEGKDTQYF. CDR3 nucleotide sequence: TGTGCCACTCGACAGGGAGAGGGTAAAGATACGCAGTATTTT.

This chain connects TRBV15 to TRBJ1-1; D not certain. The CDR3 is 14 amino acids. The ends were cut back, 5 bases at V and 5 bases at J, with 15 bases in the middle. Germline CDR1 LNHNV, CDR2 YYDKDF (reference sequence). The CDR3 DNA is TGTGCCACCAGCGGCACGGGAGGGAGTACTGAAGCTTTCTTT. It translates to CATSGTGGSTEAFF. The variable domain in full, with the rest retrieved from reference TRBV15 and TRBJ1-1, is DAMVIQNPRYQVTQFGKPVTLSCSQTLNHNVMYWYQQKSSQAPKLLFHYYDKDFNNEADTPDNFQSRRPNTSFCFLDIRSPGLGDTAMYLCATSGTGGSTEAFFGQGTRLTVV.

The CDR3 sequence: CASSLFDLAGGLRDTQYF. CDR3 nucleotides: TGCGCCAGCAGCTTGTTCGACTTAGCGGGGGGCCTGAGAGATACGCAGTATTTT. The gene calls are TRBV5-1 and TRBJ2-3, with 10 bases matching TRBD2. V lost 1 base, J lost 5 bases, and 13 bases stayed unmatched. CDR1 is SGHRS, CDR2 YFSETQ, per germline. The CDR3 has 18 residues.

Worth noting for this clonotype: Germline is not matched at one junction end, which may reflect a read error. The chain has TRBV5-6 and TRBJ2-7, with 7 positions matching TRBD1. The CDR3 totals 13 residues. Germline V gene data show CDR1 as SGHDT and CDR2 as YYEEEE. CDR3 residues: CASSLGRGYGQYF. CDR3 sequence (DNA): TGTGCCAGCAGCTTGGGCAGGGGGTACGGGCAGTACTTC.

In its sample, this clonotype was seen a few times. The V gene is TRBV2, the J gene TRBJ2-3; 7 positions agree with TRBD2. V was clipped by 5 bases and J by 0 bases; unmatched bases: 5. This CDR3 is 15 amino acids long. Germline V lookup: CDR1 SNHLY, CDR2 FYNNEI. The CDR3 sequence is CASSPGEGSTDTQYF. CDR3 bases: TGTGCCAGCAGTCCGGGGGAGGGGAGCACAGATACGCAGTATTTT.

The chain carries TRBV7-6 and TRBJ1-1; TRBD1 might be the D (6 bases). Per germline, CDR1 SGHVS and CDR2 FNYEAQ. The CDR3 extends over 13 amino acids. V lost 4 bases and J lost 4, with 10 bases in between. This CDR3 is CASSSPGATEAFF. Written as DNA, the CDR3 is TGTGCCAGCAGCTCCCCGGGGGCCACTGAAGCTTTCTTT.

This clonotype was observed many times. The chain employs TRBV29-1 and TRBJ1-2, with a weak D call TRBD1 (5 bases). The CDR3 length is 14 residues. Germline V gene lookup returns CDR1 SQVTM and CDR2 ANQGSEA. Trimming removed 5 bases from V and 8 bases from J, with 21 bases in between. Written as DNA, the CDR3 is TGCAGCGTTCGGGGGACCGCAGGGAGAGACGGCTACACCTTC. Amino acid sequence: CSVRGTAGRDGYTF.

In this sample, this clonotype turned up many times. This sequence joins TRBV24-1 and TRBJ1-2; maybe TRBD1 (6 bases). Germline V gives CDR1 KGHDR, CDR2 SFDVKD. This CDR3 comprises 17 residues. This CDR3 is CPHIPRGRCQTNYGYTF. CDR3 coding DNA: TGTCCCCACATACCCAGGGGCAGATGTCAAACCAACTATGGCTACACCTTC.

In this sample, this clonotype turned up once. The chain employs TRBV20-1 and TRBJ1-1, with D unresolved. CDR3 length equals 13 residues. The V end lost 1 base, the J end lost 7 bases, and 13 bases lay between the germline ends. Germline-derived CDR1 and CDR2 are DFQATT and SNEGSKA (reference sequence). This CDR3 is CSARVSGIGEAFF. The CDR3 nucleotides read TGCAGTGCTAGAGTATCGGGGATTGGTGAAGCTTTCTTT.

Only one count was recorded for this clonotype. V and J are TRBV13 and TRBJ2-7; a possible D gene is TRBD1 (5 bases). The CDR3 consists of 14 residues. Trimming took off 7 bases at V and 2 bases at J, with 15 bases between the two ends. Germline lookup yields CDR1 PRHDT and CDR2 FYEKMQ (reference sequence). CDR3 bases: TGTGCCAGCACCCTAACAGGTTCCACCTACGAGCAGTACTTC. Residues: CASTLTGSTYEQYF.

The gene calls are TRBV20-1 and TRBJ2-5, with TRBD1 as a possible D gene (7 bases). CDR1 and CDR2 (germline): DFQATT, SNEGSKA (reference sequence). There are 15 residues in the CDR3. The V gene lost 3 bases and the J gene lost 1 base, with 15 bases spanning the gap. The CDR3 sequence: CSASPRGALQETQYF. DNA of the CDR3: TGCAGTGCTAGCCCCAGGGGGGCCCTCCAAGAGACCCAGTACTTC.

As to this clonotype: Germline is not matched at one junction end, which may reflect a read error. This chain's CDR3 is CASSLPQGQGSPLHF. CDR3 nucleotide sequence: TGTGCCAGCAGCTTACCTCAGGGTCAGGGTTCACCCCTCCACTTT. V is TRBV5-1 and J is TRBJ1-6, with D possibly TRBD1 on 5 matching bases. CDR1 is SGHRS, CDR2 YFSETQ, per germline. CDR3 length equals 15 residues.

CDR3 coding DNA: TGTGCCAGCAGCTTTACCGGGACAGGGAATGCCTCCTACGAGCAGTACTTC. Protein sequence: CASSFTGTGNASYEQYF. The genes are TRBV7-3 and TRBJ2-7; TRBD1 matches 9 bases. In germline, CDR1 is SGHTA, CDR2 FQGTGA. The CDR3 is made up of 17 amino acids. Trimming at V came to 3 bases and at J to 0 bases, leaving 9 bases not matched to a gene.